A selection of T cell receptor beta chains follows, all from one sample in a study of OX40 agonist ivuxolimab in advanced cancers. Method: immunoSEQ multiplex PCR; TCRdb's copy keeps in-frame clones and lacks some. The sample carries over 70,000 clones, around nine tenths recorded once. Specimen: CD4+ or CD8+ T cells sorted from blood, collected in a trial of the OX40 agonist ivuxolimab. Receptors were obtained from an adult with an advanced solid tumor such as melanoma, head and neck, liver or kidney cancer. Both conserved end residues are part of each CDR3. The D gene is left open where the match is weak. A row's size may be missing; if present it is once, few, many or a size class.

TRBJ2-5	NA	TRBV19	TRBD1	CASSIGTGKETQYF	TGTGCCAGTAGTATTGGGACAGGGAAAGAGACCCAGTACTTC
TRBJ2-3	NA	TRBV29-1	NA	CSVGSQGGTDTQYF	TGCAGCGTTGGGAGTCAGGGGGGTACAGATACGCAGTATTTT
TRBJ2-7	few	TRBV19	NA	CASTPGGGAWEQYF	TGTGCCAGTACCCCAGGAGGGGGCGCTTGGGAGCAGTACTTC
TRBJ1-2	NA	TRBV30	TRBD1	CAWSGGQGDGYTF	TGTGCCTGGAGTGGGGGACAGGGGGATGGCTACACCTTC
TRBJ2-7	NA	TRBV11-2	TRBD1	CASSSYRTGMKDEQYF	TGTGCCAGCAGCTCTTACCGGACAGGGATGAAAGACGAGCAGTACTTC
TRBJ2-7	NA	TRBV7-2	TRBD1	CASSPDRGWEQYF	TGTGCCAGCAGCCCTGACAGGGGGTGGGAGCAGTACTTC
TRBJ1-1	NA	TRBV5-4	TRBD1	CASSPPGQGGPEAFF	TGTGCCAGCAGCCCTCCGGGACAGGGGGGTCCTGAAGCTTTCTTT
TRBJ2-2	NA	TRBV19	NA	CASSPRDSPTGELFF	TGTGCCAGTAGTCCGCGGGACAGTCCAACCGGGGAGCTGTTTTTT
TRBJ2-5	NA	TRBV19	TRBD2	CASKTSGSETQYF	TGTGCCAGTAAGACTAGCGGGAGTGAGACCCAGTACTTC
TRBJ2-1	NA	TRBV18	NA	CASSPLGSYNEQFF	TGTGCCAGCTCACCACTAGGATCCTACAATGAGCAGTTCTTC
TRBJ1-4	few	TRBV14	NA	CASSQLWGTNEKLFF	TGTGCCAGCAGCCAATTGTGGGGAACTAATGAAAAACTGTTTTTT
TRBJ1-4	once	TRBV14	NA	CASTHGGYSNEKLFF	TGTGCCAGCACCCACGGAGGGTATTCTAATGAAAAACTGTTTTTT
TRBJ2-4	NA	TRBV29-1	TRBD1	CSVTKTGVAKNIQYF	TGCAGCGTTACAAAGACAGGGGTGGCCAAAAACATTCAGTACTTC
TRBJ2-7	NA	TRBV19	NA	CASTWRTDSSYEQYF	TGTGCCAGTACTTGGCGGACGGACTCCTCCTACGAGCAGTACTTC
TRBJ2-7	once	TRBV30	NA	CAWKLRGGGAYYEQYF	TGTGCCTGGAAGTTACGAGGGGGGGGCGCTTACTACGAGCAGTACTTC
TRBJ2-5	NA	TRBV5-1	TRBD2	CASMGGGETQYF	TGCGCCAGCATGGGGGGAGGGGAGACCCAGTACTTC
TRBJ1-4	once	TRBV30	TRBD1	CAWREQGNEKLFF	TGTGCCTGGAGAGAACAGGGGAATGAAAAACTGTTTTTT
TRBJ1-1	NA	TRBV19	TRBD1	CASNKDRGGTEAFF	TGTGCCAGTAACAAGGACAGGGGAGGGACTGAAGCTTTCTTT
TRBJ2-3	NA	TRBV6-5	TRBD2	CASRDAGGSTDTQYF	TGTGCCAGCAGGGACGCGGGAGGGAGCACAGATACGCAGTATTTT
TRBJ1-5	NA	TRBV18	NA	CASSPGTRDDQPQHF	TGTGCCAGCTCACCGGGGACGAGGGACGATCAGCCCCAGCATTTT
TRBJ2-1	NA	TRBV11-2	TRBD1	CASSKTGGSYNEQFF	TGTGCCAGCAGCAAGACAGGGGGCTCCTACAATGAGCAGTTCTTC
TRBJ2-3	NA	TRBV27	NA	CASSSFGEGTDTQYF	TGTGCCAGCAGTTCTTTCGGGGAGGGCACAGATACGCAGTATTTT
TRBJ2-3	NA	TRBV4-2	TRBD2	CASSSGLAGPGTDTQYF	TGTGCCAGCAGCTCGGGACTAGCGGGGCCGGGGACAGATACGCAGTATTTT
TRBJ1-2	once	TRBV18	NA	CASSPLTAYTNYGYTF	TGTGCCAGCTCACCCCTAACAGCTTACACTAACTATGGCTACACCTTC
TRBJ1-2	NA	TRBV6-5	NA	CASSRLLGRNYGYTF	TGTGCCAGCAGTCGTCTGTTGGGACGGAACTATGGCTACACCTTC
TRBJ2-7	NA	TRBV7-8	TRBD2	CASSSAGGVYEQYF	TGTGCCAGCAGCTCCGCGGGGGGAGTCTACGAGCAGTACTTC
TRBJ1-5	few	TRBV2	TRBD1	CASSPTGTGGQPQHF	TGTGCCAGCAGCCCTACGGGGACAGGGGGTCAGCCCCAGCATTTT
TRBJ2-5	once	TRBV6-5	TRBD2	CASSYSGGLETQYF	TGTGCCAGCAGTTACTCGGGAGGGTTGGAGACCCAGTACTTC
TRBJ1-4	NA	TRBV18	NA	CASSRAGTENEKLFF	TGTGCCAGCTCACGTGCCGGGACGGAAAATGAAAAACTGTTTTTT